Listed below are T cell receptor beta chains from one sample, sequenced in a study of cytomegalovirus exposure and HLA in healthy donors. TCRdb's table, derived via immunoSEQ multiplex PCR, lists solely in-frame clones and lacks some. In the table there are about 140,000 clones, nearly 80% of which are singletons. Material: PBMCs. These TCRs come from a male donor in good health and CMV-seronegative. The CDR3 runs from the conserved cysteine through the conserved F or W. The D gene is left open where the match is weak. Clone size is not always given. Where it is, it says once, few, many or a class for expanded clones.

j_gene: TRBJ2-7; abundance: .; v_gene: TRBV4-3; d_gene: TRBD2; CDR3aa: CASSIGTSGVYEQYF; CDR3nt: TGCGCCAGCAGCATCGGGACTAGCGGGGTCTACGAGCAGTACTTC
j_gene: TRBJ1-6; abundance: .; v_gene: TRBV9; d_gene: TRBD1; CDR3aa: CASSGTGRNSPLHF; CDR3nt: TGTGCCAGCAGCGGGACAGGGAGGAATTCACCCCTCCACTTT
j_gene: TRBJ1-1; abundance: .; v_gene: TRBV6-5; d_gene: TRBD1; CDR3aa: CASSVDRDTEAFF; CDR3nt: TGTGCCAGCAGCGTAGACAGGGACACTGAAGCTTTCTTT
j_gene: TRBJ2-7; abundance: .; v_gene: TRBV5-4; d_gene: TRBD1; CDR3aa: CASSQDRVSYEQYF; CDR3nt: TGTGCCAGCAGCCAAGACAGGGTTTCCTACGAGCAGTACTTC
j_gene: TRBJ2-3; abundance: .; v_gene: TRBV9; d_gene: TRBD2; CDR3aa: CASSAERGGRTPDTQYF; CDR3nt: TGTGCCAGCAGCGCGGAGCGGGGGGGCCGAACCCCAGATACGCAGTATTTT
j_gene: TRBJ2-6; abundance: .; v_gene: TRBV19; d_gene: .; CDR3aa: CASSMDRGGSGANVLTF; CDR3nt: TGTGCCAGTAGTATGGATCGGGGAGGCTCTGGGGCCAACGTCCTGACTTTC
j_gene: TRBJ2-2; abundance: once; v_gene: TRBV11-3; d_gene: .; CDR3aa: CASSSSRDTGELFF; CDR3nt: TGTGCCAGCAGCTCCTCCCGGGACACCGGGGAGCTGTTTTTT
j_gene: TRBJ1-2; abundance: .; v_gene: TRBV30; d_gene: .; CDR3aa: CAWSVRGDGYTF; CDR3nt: TGTGCCTGGAGTGTACGGGGGGATGGCTACACCTTC
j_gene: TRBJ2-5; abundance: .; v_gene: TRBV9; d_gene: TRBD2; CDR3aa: CASSVASGEGETQYF; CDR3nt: TGTGCCAGCAGCGTAGCTAGCGGGGAGGGAGAGACCCAGTACTTC
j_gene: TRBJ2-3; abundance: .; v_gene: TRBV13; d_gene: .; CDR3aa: CASSFYSGFTDTQYF; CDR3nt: TGTGCCAGCAGCTTTTACTCGGGGTTCACAGATACGCAGTATTTT
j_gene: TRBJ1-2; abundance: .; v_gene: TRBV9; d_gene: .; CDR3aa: CASSPRGRGGDGYTF; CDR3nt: TGTGCCAGCAGCCCCCGAGGGCGAGGGGGAGATGGCTACACCTTC
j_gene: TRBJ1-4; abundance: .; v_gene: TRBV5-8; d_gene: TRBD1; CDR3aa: CASSLEGQGNEKLFF; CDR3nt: TGTGCCAGCAGCTTGGAGGGACAGGGTAATGAAAAACTGTTTTTT